This TCR beta chain was documented in a study of OX40 agonist ivuxolimab in advanced cancers. Overall study: Dose-escalation patients suffered from hepatocellular carcinoma, melanoma, renal cell or head and neck cancer. Earlier treatment with anti-PD-1, anti-PD-L1 or anti-CTLA-4 was permitted, and over 35% had received some.

Sequencing was performed with immunoSEQ multiplex PCR; in TCRdb, only in-frame clones are kept and a portion is missing. This sample yields approximately 130,000 clones, of which about 92% are seen a single time; roughly 1% belongs to the top ten. Germline lookup yields CDR1 KGHSH and CDR2 LQKENI. This CDR3 comprises 12 residues. J was trimmed by 10 bases and V by 3 bases; bases with no gene match: 1. The sequence came from an adult with an advanced solid tumor such as melanoma, head and neck, liver or kidney cancer. The input for sequencing was CD4+ or CD8+ T cells sorted from blood, taken in a trial of the OX40 agonist ivuxolimab. The J gene is TRBJ2-3, the V gene TRBV18; 10 nucleotides line up with TRBD1. CDR3 sequence: CASSPGQGSQYF. The CDR3 nucleotides read TGTGCCAGCTCACCGGGACAGGGGTCGCAGTATTTT.